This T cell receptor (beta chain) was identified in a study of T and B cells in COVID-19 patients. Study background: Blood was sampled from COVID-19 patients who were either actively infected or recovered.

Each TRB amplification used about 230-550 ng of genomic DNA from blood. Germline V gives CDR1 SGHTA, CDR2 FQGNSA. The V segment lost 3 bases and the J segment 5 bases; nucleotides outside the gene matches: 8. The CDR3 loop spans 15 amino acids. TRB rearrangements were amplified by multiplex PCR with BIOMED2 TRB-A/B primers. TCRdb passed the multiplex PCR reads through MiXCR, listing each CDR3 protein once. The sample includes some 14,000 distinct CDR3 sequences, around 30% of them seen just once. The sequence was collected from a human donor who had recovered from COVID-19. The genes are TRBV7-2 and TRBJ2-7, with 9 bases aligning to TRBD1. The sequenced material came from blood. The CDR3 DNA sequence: TGTGCCAGCAGCTTGTCCCGGGACAGGGTGAACGAGCAGTACTTC. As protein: CASSLSRDRVNEQYF.